These T cell receptor beta chains were read from a single sample in a study of T cell changes during pregnancy in multiple sclerosis. Profiling relied on immunoSEQ multiplex PCR, and the TCRdb table lists in-frame clones only, not all of them. Among tens of thousands of clones listed, 93% were seen once. The source was peripheral blood, collected in the second trimester of pregnancy. The receptors come from a female donor with multiple sclerosis, enrolled in a pregnancy study. CDR3s include the opening cysteine and the closing phenylalanine or tryptophan. A D gene is named only where the DNA matches it firmly. Only part of the rows carry a size: once, few, many, or a class if the clone is expanded.

>once|TRBV7-9|TRBD2|TRBJ2-3
TGTGCCAGCAGCTGGACTAGCGGGAGGTCAGATACGCAGTATTTT
CASSWTSGRSDTQYF
>once|TRBV10-3|-|TRBJ2-3
TGTGCCATCAGTGGAGGCCCGAGCTCCCACACAGATACGCAGTATTTT
CAISGGPSSHTDTQYF
>once|TRBV6-5|TRBD1|TRBJ2-7
TGTGCCAGCAGTCCCACAGGGGGCGACCTTTACGAGCAGTACTTC
CASSPTGGDLYEQYF
>-|TRBV5-5|-|TRBJ1-1
TGTGCCAGCAGCCCCGGGACAGAAGCTTTCTTT
CASSPGTEAFF
>-|TRBV7-8|-|TRBJ1-4
TGTGCCAGCAGCTTAGCAATAGTGGAAAAACTGTTTTTT
CASSLAIVEKLFF
>-|TRBV12-1|-|TRBJ2-7
TGTGCCAGCAGCTTAGGCGGGCCGGTCTCCTACGAGCAGTACTTC
CASSLGGPVSYEQYF
>few|TRBV29-1|TRBD1|TRBJ1-1
TGCAGCGTTCCCGGGACAGCGAACACTGAAGCTTTCTTT
CSVPGTANTEAFF
>-|TRBV6-1|TRBD1|TRBJ2-7
TGTGCCAGCAGTGAATTTCCCGGGACAGGGAACCCCCAGGGCGAGCAGTACTTC
CASSEFPGTGNPQGEQYF
>-|TRBV4-1|TRBD1|TRBJ1-2
TGCGCCAGCAGCCAAGGAGGGGCAGGGGGACCAGCTAACTATGGCTACACCTTC
CASSQGGAGGPANYGYTF
>-|TRBV10-3|-|TRBJ2-6
TGTGCCATCAGTGAGCTCAGGGACTCTGGGGCCAACGTCCTGACTTTC
CAISELRDSGANVLTF
>-|TRBV4-1|TRBD1|TRBJ1-1
TGCGCCAGCAGCCCTGGACAGGGGAAAACTGAAGCTTTCTTT
CASSPGQGKTEAFF
>-|TRBV5-1|-|TRBJ2-3
TGCGCCAGCAGCGTGATCGGGGTCACAGATACGCAGTATTTT
CASSVIGVTDTQYF
>-|TRBV5-4|TRBD1|TRBJ1-4
TGTGCCAGCAGCCGGGAGGGGGCTTCGGAAAAACTGTTTTTT
CASSREGASEKLFF
>-|TRBV7-2|-|TRBJ2-7
TGTGCCAGCAGCTGGGGCAGCTCCTACGAGCAGTACTTC
CASSWGSSYEQYF
>-|TRBV6-6|TRBD1|TRBJ2-7
TGTGCCAGCAGTTCTAGAGGGGGCGCCTCCTACGAGCAGTACTTC
CASSSRGGASYEQYF
>-|TRBV5-6|-|TRBJ2-5
TGTGCCAGCAGCTTGTGGAGTGAGACCCAGTACTTC
CASSLWSETQYF
>once|TRBV6-1|TRBD1|TRBJ1-5
TGTGCCAGCAGTGACCTTACAGGGGGCCATCAGCCCCAGCATTTT
CASSDLTGGHQPQHF
>-|TRBV30|TRBD2|TRBJ2-3
TGTGCCTTAAGCGGGGGCTCCTCAGATACGCAGTATTTT
CALSGGSSDTQYF
>-|TRBV15|TRBD2|TRBJ2-2
TGTGCCACCAGCAGGACAGGACTAGCGGGGGGGCAAGACACCGGGGAGCTGTTTTTT
CATSRTGLAGGQDTGELFF
>-|TRBV27|TRBD1|TRBJ2-3
TGTGCCAGCAGTTTTTTAACAGGGGTAGGAGATACGCAGTATTTT
CASSFLTGVGDTQYF
>once|TRBV19|TRBD2|TRBJ2-3
TGTGCCAGTAATTCCCCCACTAGCGGGGGGGAATCCTGGTACACAGATACGCAGTATTTT
CASNSPTSGGESWYTDTQYF
>-|TRBV9|TRBD1|TRBJ2-5
TGTGCCAGCAGCGATCGGACAGGGAGTGGGGAGACCCAGTACTTC
CASSDRTGSGETQYF
>once|TRBV27|-|TRBJ2-7
TGTGCCAGCAGTACCCAGTTGAGGCCACCCTCCTACGAGCAGTACTTC
CASSTQLRPPSYEQYF
>-|TRBV30|TRBD1|TRBJ2-3
TGTGCCTGGTCGGGGACAGCAGTCACAGATACGCAGTATTTT
CAWSGTAVTDTQYF
>-|TRBV2|TRBD1|TRBJ1-5
TGTGCCACCTCACCGGGACAGGGAAATCAGCCCCAGCATTTT
CATSPGQGNQPQHF
>-|TRBV7-8|TRBD1|TRBJ1-5
TGTGCCAGCAGCGTGGGACAGGGTACAAATCAGCCCCAGCATTTT
CASSVGQGTNQPQHF
>-|TRBV30|-|TRBJ1-2
TGTGCCTGGAGTACAGGAAACTATGGCTACACCTTC
CAWSTGNYGYTF
>-|TRBV2|TRBD2|TRBJ2-7
TGTGCCAGCAGTGAAGAGGGGAGGGCGAGCGAGCAGTACTTC
CASSEEGRASEQYF
>-|TRBV9|-|TRBJ2-3
TGTGCCAGCAGCCCCGACACAACAGATACGCAGTATTTT
CASSPDTTDTQYF
>-|TRBV7-8|-|TRBJ1-1
TGTGCCAGCAGCTCCGTGACGTCGTTACTACGGAACACTGAAGCTTTCTTT
CASSSVTSLLRNTEAFF
>-|TRBV27|TRBD1|TRBJ1-5
TGTGCCAGCAGCCCAGACAGGGGGCGCCTGGTGATACAGCCCCAGCATTTT
CASSPDRGRLVIQPQHF
>-|TRBV7-8|TRBD1|TRBJ1-2
TGTGCCAGCAGCACTGGGACAGCTAACTATGGCTACACCTTC
CASSTGTANYGYTF
>-|TRBV5-1|-|TRBJ1-2
TGCGCCAGCAGCTTGGAAGCGAGTTGGGGGCAAGGCTACACCTTC
CASSLEASWGQGYTF